The 20 T cell receptor beta chains presented below share a single source sample, sequenced in a study of identical twins. TCRdb reanalysed the 5' RACE reads using MiXCR and keeps one entry per CDR3 protein. This sample yields approximately 500,000 distinct CDR3 sequences, of which approximately 24% are seen a single time; 2.9% belongs to the top ten. The same data also went into a second study, on T cells expressing NK-cell markers.

The specimen was CD4+ T cells sorted from blood. The receptor source for this set is a woman between 18 and 29 years old in good health.

This clonotype was seen a handful of times. This chain joins TRBV6-1 and TRBJ2-7; TRBD1 agrees at 9 bases. The V and J ends lost 5 bases and 0 bases, in that order; junction bases with no gene match: 14. The CDR3 has 18 amino acids. The V gene's germline CDR1 is MNHNS and CDR2 SASEGT. This chain's CDR3 is CASSHRDRASGGSYEQYF. DNA of the CDR3: TGTGCCAGCAGTCATAGGGACAGGGCCTCTGGGGGCTCCTACGAGCAGTACTTC.

The rearrangement joins TRBV20-1 to TRBJ2-7; either TRBD1 or TRBD2 may supply D (6 bases each). V lost 4 bases to trimming and J lost 3 bases, with 22 bases between them. Germline V CDR1 and CDR2: DFQATT, SNEGSKA (reference sequence). The CDR3 extends over 16 amino acids. The chain's CDR3 is CSATGAQGLPLYEQYF. The CDR3 DNA reads TGCAGTGCTACGGGGGCCCAGGGTCTCCCTCTCTACGAGCAGTACTTC.

A few counts support this clonotype. The chain carries TRBV20-1 and TRBJ2-7, with D possibly TRBD1 on 6 matching bases. Between the trimmed V and J ends, which lost 3 bases and 1 base, there was a span of 16 bases. The CDR3 is 15 amino acids. From germline, CDR1 is DFQATT and CDR2 SNEGSKA (reference sequence). CDR3: CSASPPGHPSYEQYF. The DNA for the CDR3 is TGCAGTGCTAGTCCCCCGGGACACCCATCCTACGAGCAGTACTTC.

The chain's CDR3 is CASSTTLGTYEQYF. CDR3 bases: TGTGCCAGCAGTACCACACTAGGAACCTACGAGCAGTACTTC. V and J are TRBV12-3 or TRBV12-4 and TRBJ2-7, with a possible D match to TRBD2 (5 bases). This CDR3 contains 14 residues. With 5 bases removed from V and 2 bases from J, the gap between germline ends came to 13 bases.

The J gene is TRBJ2-1, the V gene TRBV30, with D hard to call. CDR3 length equals 15 residues. V shed 0 bases and J shed 2 bases, with 11 bases lying between them. Germline CDR1 reads GTSNPN; CDR2 reads SVGIG (reference sequence). This CDR3 reads CAWSVWAVPYNEQFF. The CDR3 DNA sequence: TGTGCCTGGAGTGTATGGGCGGTGCCCTACAATGAGCAGTTCTTC.

This clonotype appeared a few times. The chain is built from TRBV6-2 or TRBV6-3 and TRBJ2-3; D remains unclear. Trimming stripped 11 bases from V and 0 bases from J, with 12 bases between. Germline-derived CDR1 and CDR2 are MNHEY and SVGEGT. The CDR3 spans 13 residues. The DNA of the CDR3 is TGTGCCTGCAAAAGTCTGAGCACAGATACGCAGTATTTT. Translation gives CACKSLSTDTQYF.

The genes are TRBV7-2 and TRBJ2-3, with 9 positions matching TRBD2. The CDR3 contains 16 residues. CDR1 is SGHTA, CDR2 FQGNSA, per germline. Trimming took 5 bases from V and 0 from J; bases not matched to a gene: 6. The CDR3 bases are TGTGCCAGCAGCCCCGGACTAGCGTGGAGCACAGATACGCAGTATTTT. It is translated as CASSPGLAWSTDTQYF.

This sequence joins TRBV7-2 and TRBJ2-5, with TRBD2 identical over 10 bases. The CDR3 has 14 amino acids. Per germline, CDR1 SGHTA and CDR2 FQGNSA. The junction had 6 bases not matched to a gene; V was cut back by 6 bases and J by 5 bases. CDR3 in DNA: TGTGCCAGCAGTTCTAGCGGGAGTGTGGAGACCCAGTACTTC. The encoded protein is CASSSSGSVETQYF.

A few counts support this clonotype. The chain is built from TRBV7-9 and TRBJ2-3, with 7 bases fitting TRBD2. This CDR3 has 15 amino acids. Germline V gives CDR1 SEHNR, CDR2 FQNEAQ (reference sequence). J gave up 6 bases and V 7 bases, and 13 bases lay outside the gene matches. For the CDR3, the DNA is TGTGCCAGCACCACCCCGGGGGGTATCGGGGATACGCAGTATTTT. Protein product: CASTTPGGIGDTQYF.

Only a few counts were recorded for this clonotype. The V call is TRBV5-1, the J call TRBJ2-6; D uncertain. The CDR3 sequence is 17 residues long. Looked up from germline, CDR1 is SGHRS and CDR2 is YFSETQ. Trimming left V 3 bases short and J 0 bases short, with 13 bases between. Here the CDR3 DNA reads TGCGCCAGCAGCTCTCTTCCATCGGGCTCTGGGGCCAACGTCCTGACTTTC. This codes for CASSSLPSGSGANVLTF. The full variable domain, rest sourced from reference TRBV5-1 and TRBJ2-6, is KAGVTQTPRYLIKTRGQQVTLSCSPISGHRSVSWYQQTPGQGLQFLFEYFSETQRNKGNFPGRFSGRQFSNSRSEMNVSTLELGDSALYLCASSSLPSGSGANVLTFGAGSRLTVL.

This chain uses TRBV7-9 with TRBJ2-5; D is perhaps TRBD1 (5 bases). Per germline, CDR1 SEHNR and CDR2 FQNEAQ (reference sequence). This CDR3 spans 15 amino acids. V was cut by 2 bases and J by 0 bases, with 10 bases left in between. The CDR3: CASSLYGAYQETQYF. The DNA for the CDR3 is TGTGCCAGCAGCTTATATGGGGCCTACCAAGAGACCCAGTACTTC.

The J gene is TRBJ2-3, the V gene TRBV12-3 or TRBV12-4; unclear D gene. This CDR3 comprises 13 residues. Deletions cut 3 bases from V and 4 bases from J, with 8 bases between. The CDR3 nucleotides read TGTGCCAGCAGTTTGGCCAGCCCAGATACGCAGTATTTT. Its translation: CASSLASPDTQYF.

The J gene is TRBJ1-1, the V gene TRBV10-3; the D is unclear. V gave up 3 bases and J gave up 5 bases, with 13 bases separating them. The germline V gene has CDR1 ENHRY and CDR2 SYGVKD. CDR3 size: 14 residues. CDR3 bases: TGTGCCATCAGTGATCGGGGTGCTTCGACTGAAGCTTTCTTT. Translating it yields CAISDRGASTEAFF.

This chain links TRBV7-2 with TRBJ2-1; unclear D gene. In germline, CDR1 is SGHTA, CDR2 FQGNSA. This CDR3 is built from 11 residues. V lost 6 bases and J 9 bases, leaving 9 bases between the germline ends. The CDR3 DNA sequence: TGTGCCAGCAGGGCCACGACTGAGCAGTTCTTC. This sequence encodes CASRATTEQFF.

V usage is TRBV11-2 and J usage is TRBJ2-2, with 14 bases aligning to TRBD2. Looked up from germline, CDR1 is SGHAT and CDR2 is FQNNGV. With 5 bases clipped from V and 1 base from J, the junction kept 0 bases outside the gene matches. The CDR3 runs 16 residues. The CDR3 region is CASSGLAGGNTGELFF. The DNA for the CDR3 is TGTGCCAGCAGCGGACTAGCGGGGGGGAACACCGGGGAGCTGTTTTTT. Full variable domain (rest looked up from reference TRBV11-2 and TRBJ2-2): EAGVAQSPRYKIIEKRQSVAFWCNPISGHATLYWYQQILGQGPKLLIQFQNNGVVDDSQLPKDRFSAERLKGVDSTLKIQPAKLEDSAVYLCASSGLAGGNTGELFFGEGSRLTVL.

The rearrangement joins TRBV7-2 to TRBJ2-7, with 10 bases matching TRBD1. V lost 4 bases, J lost 5 bases, and 8 bases stayed unmatched. The germline V gene encodes CDR1 SGHTA and CDR2 FQGNSA. The CDR3 has 15 amino acids. The CDR3 sequence is CASSSRQGASHEQYF. In DNA form, the CDR3 reads TGTGCCAGCAGCTCTAGACAGGGGGCAAGCCACGAGCAGTACTTC.

The rearrangement links TRBV27 to TRBJ1-1; D not certain. CDR1 is MNHEY and CDR2 is SMNVEV in the germline V gene (reference sequence). CDR3 size: 14 residues. Trimming took 5 bases from V and 1 from J, leaving 11 bases between them. The CDR3 here is CASSQTGRNTEAFF. The CDR3 bases are TGTGCCAGCAGTCAGACCGGGCGGAACACTGAAGCTTTCTTT.

This clonotype has just a few counts. The rearrangement joins TRBV20-1 to TRBJ2-1; D unresolved. The CDR3 loop spans 13 amino acids. The germline V gene has CDR1 DFQATT and CDR2 SNEGSKA (reference sequence). V lost 1 base, J lost 7 bases, and 11 bases lay in between. The CDR3 here is CSARARPLNEQFF. The CDR3 DNA is TGCAGTGCTAGAGCTAGACCATTGAATGAGCAGTTCTTC.

The chain carries TRBV5-6 and TRBJ2-1; TRBD2 is a possible D gene (5 bases). The V end lost 6 bases, the J end lost 7 bases, and 14 bases lay between the germline ends. The CDR3 spans 13 residues. Germline V gene data show CDR1 as SGHDT and CDR2 as YYEEEE. In nucleotides, the CDR3 is TGTGCCAGCAAAGGGCTAGCAGAAAATGAGCAGTTCTTC. Encoded protein: CASKGLAENEQFF.

This clonotype occurred a few times. The chain uses TRBV20-1 and TRBJ1-1, with D maybe TRBD1 (6 bases). CDR1 DFQATT and CDR2 SNEGSKA come from the germline V gene (reference sequence). The V end was cut by 6 bases, the J end by 7 bases, with 21 bases between. This CDR3 has 14 residues. CDR3 DNA sequence: TGCAGTGCGGCCCGAGGGGGGGATAGAATTGAAGCTTTCTTT. Translation gives CSAARGGDRIEAFF.